Sequencing of this T cell receptor beta chain was carried out in a study of control samples from healthy donors and cancer patients. Libraries were prepared by immunoSEQ multiplex PCR; TCRdb keeps only in-frame clonotypes and omits some of them. The sample carries about 70,000 clones, approximately 94% recorded once. Germline CDR1 reads LGHDT; CDR2 reads YNNKEL (reference sequence). The CDR3 loop spans 14 amino acids. V trimming: 3 bases; J trimming: 1 base; junction bases outside the gene matches: 0. The gene calls are TRBV3-1 (or the pseudogene TRBV3-2) and TRBJ2-3, with 8 bases identical to TRBD2. Sequencing was performed on blood. The sequence was obtained from a woman in her twenties or thirties in good health. CDR3 residues: CASSQREGTDTQYF. The CDR3 DNA reads as TGTGCCAGCAGCCAGCGGGAGGGCACAGATACGCAGTATTTT.